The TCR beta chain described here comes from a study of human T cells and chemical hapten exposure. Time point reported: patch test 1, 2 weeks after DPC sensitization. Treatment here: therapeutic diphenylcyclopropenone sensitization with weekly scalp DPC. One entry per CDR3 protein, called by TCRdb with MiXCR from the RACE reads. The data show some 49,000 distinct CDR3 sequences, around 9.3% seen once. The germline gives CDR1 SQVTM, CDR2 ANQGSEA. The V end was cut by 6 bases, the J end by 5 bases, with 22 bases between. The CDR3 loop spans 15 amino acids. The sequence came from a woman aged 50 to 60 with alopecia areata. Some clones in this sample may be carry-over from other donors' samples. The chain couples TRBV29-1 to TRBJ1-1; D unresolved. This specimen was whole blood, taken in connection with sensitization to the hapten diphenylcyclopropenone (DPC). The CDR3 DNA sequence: TGCAGCGTCCGAAAGATCGACATGGGGAATACTGAAGCTTTCTTT. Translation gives CSVRKIDMGNTEAFF. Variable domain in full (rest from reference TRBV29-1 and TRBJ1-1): SAVISQKPSRDICQRGTSLTIQCQVDSQVTMMFWYRQQPGQSLTLIATANQGSEATYESGFVIDKFPISRPNLTFSTLTVSNMSPEDSSIYLCSVRKIDMGNTEAFFGQGTRLTVV.